A single sample gave rise to the 29 T cell receptor beta chains below, sequenced in a study of blood T cell repertoires in COVID-19. Method: immunoSEQ multiplex PCR; TCRdb's copy keeps in-frame clones and lacks some. The sample contains fewer than 70,000 clones, approximately 86% of which appear only once. Sequences were obtained from peripheral blood. The receptor source for this set is a man aged 35-49 years with COVID-19, enrolled during active disease.

The V call is TRBV10-2, the J call TRBJ1-5; maybe TRBD1 (6 bases). The CDR3 spans 13 residues. V gave up 7 bases and J gave up 7 bases, with 14 bases separating them. The germline V gene encodes CDR1 WSHSY and CDR2 SAAADI. CDR3 sequence (DNA): TGCGCCAGCATGACACAGGGTGGGCAGCCCCAGCATTTT. Translation: CASMTQGGQPQHF.

The chain's CDR3 is CASTIGRDYGYTF. The CDR3 nucleotides are TGTGCCAGCACCATCGGGCGGGACTATGGCTACACCTTC. The chain links TRBV28 to TRBJ1-2; D is ambiguous. Trimming pared 7 bases from V and 3 bases from J, leaving 12 bases between. The CDR3 extends over 13 amino acids. Germline CDR1 MDHEN, CDR2 SYDVKM.

The chain carries TRBV25-1 and TRBJ2-7; 8 nucleotides match TRBD1. The J segment lost 5 bases and the V segment lost 5 bases, leaving 8 bases of the junction unmatched. The length of the CDR3 is 14 residues. Germline-derived CDR1 and CDR2 are MGHDK and SYGVNS. The CDR3 sequence is CASSKVQGANEQYF. The CDR3 bases are TGTGCCAGCAGTAAGGTGCAGGGGGCTAACGAGCAGTACTTC.

This clone was found once. The chain uses TRBV2 and TRBJ2-3; TRBD2 is a possible D gene (6 bases). This CDR3 region has 13 residues. Germline loops: CDR1 SNHLY, CDR2 FYNNEI. Deletions cut 5 bases from V and 7 bases from J, with 13 bases between. The DNA for the CDR3 is TGTGCCAGCAGTCGGGACTTCCAAAATACGCAGTATTTT. This translates into CASSRDFQNTQYF. Filled out from reference TRBV2 and TRBJ2-3, the complete variable domain reads EPEVTQTPSHQVTQMGQEVILRCVPISNHLYFYWYRQILGQKVEFLVSFYNNEISEKSEIFDDQFSVERPDGSNFTLKIRSTKLEDSAMYFCASSRDFQNTQYFGPGTRLTVL.

The V call is TRBV2, the J call TRBJ1-1; D perhaps matches TRBD1 (5 bases). The CDR3 spans 11 residues. CDR1 is SNHLY and CDR2 is FYNNEI in the germline V gene. Trimming cost V 5 bases and J 8 bases, with 9 bases left between them. The CDR3 loop is CASSFGGEAFF. The DNA of the CDR3 is TGTGCCAGCAGTTTCGGGGGAGAAGCTTTCTTT.

The rearrangement joins TRBV11-2 to TRBJ2-1, with D possibly being TRBD1 (6 bases). Trimming cost V 5 bases and J 8 bases, with 19 bases left between them. This CDR3 region has 15 residues. The germline V gene encodes CDR1 SGHAT and CDR2 FQNNGV. CDR3 nucleotides: TGTGCCAGCAGCCTAGGGGGTTCAGGGTGGGATGAGCAGTTCTTC. Protein: CASSLGGSGWDEQFF.

The chain has TRBV6-1 and TRBJ1-6; 7 bases match TRBD1. The CDR3 length is 17 residues. The V gene's germline CDR1 is MNHNS and CDR2 SASEGT. V lost 4 bases to trimming and J lost 5 bases; unmatched junction nucleotides: 11. The CDR3 reads CASSVLGQPIDNSPLHF. Written as DNA, the CDR3 is TGTGCCAGCAGTGTATTGGGACAGCCTATTGATAATTCACCCCTCCACTTT.

The chain links TRBV21-1 to TRBJ1-3; no check of the table's D call, TRBD1, against the DNA was made. TRBV21-1 is a known pseudogene. This CDR3 contains 10 residues. CDR3 sequence (DNA): TGTGCCACCACAGGAAACACCATATATTTT. Its translation: CATTGNTIYF.

The gene calls are TRBV5-1 and TRBJ2-7; tentative D call: TRBD2 (5 bases). Germline loops: CDR1 SGHRS, CDR2 YFSETQ. CDR3 length: 15 amino acids. V was trimmed by 0 bases and J by 3 bases, leaving 13 bases between them. The CDR3 spells CASSLVSGSNYEQYF. Here the CDR3 DNA reads TGCGCCAGCAGCTTGGTGTCGGGGTCGAACTACGAGCAGTACTTC.

This clone was seen only once. The chain joins TRBV3-1 (or the pseudogene TRBV3-2) to TRBJ1-6, with 10 bases fitting TRBD1. Germline CDR1 LGHDT, CDR2 YNNKEL (reference sequence). The V segment lost 0 bases and the J segment 10 bases; nucleotides outside the gene matches: 3. The CDR3 totals 15 residues. CDR3 sequence (DNA): TGTGCCAGCAGCCAAGATGGACAGGGGGAGTCACCCCTCCACTTT. This sequence encodes CASSQDGQGESPLHF.

Here the CDR3 DNA reads TGTGCCAGCTCACGGGACAGGGGCTCCTACGAGCAGTACTTC. It translates to CASSRDRGSYEQYF. The chain employs TRBV18 and TRBJ2-7; 10 bases fit TRBD1. With 4 bases clipped from V and 0 bases from J, the junction kept 0 bases outside the gene matches. Germline-derived CDR1 and CDR2 are KGHSH and LQKENI. The CDR3 contains 14 residues.

This chain joins TRBV29-1 and TRBJ2-3; the D is unclear. V was trimmed by 7 bases and J by 8 bases, leaving 10 bases between them. Germline lookup yields CDR1 SQVTM and CDR2 ANQGSEA. CDR3 length: 10 amino acids. The CDR3 is CSAHYGTQYF. The CDR3 nucleotides are TGCAGCGCGCATTACGGTACGCAGTATTTT.

The V call is TRBV10-2, the J call TRBJ2-7; a weak D match, TRBD1 (6 bases). Germline assignment: CDR1 WSHSY and CDR2 SAAADI. Trimming removed 7 bases at V and 8 bases at J, with 21 bases between. The CDR3 consists of 14 residues. CDR3 residues: CASMSLQGNHKQYF. DNA for the CDR3: TGCGCCAGCATGTCCCTACAGGGTAACCACAAGCAGTACTTC.

The chain couples TRBV28 to TRBJ1-1; D is unresolved. This CDR3 is built from 11 residues. Trimming took off 5 bases at V and 5 bases at J, with 6 bases between the two ends. Germline V gene sequence: CDR1 MDHEN, CDR2 SYDVKM. The CDR3 DNA follows: TGTGCCAGCAGTAGCACGACTGAAGCTTTCTTT. Encoded protein: CASSSTTEAFF.

The table lists this clone with a few counts. CDR3: CASSPLTGFFEKLFF. DNA of the CDR3: TGCGCCAGCAGCCCACTGACAGGGTTCTTTGAAAAACTGTTTTTT. The chain joins TRBV4-1 to TRBJ1-4; the match to TRBD1 covers 7 bases. The CDR3 loop spans 15 amino acids. Losses at the gene ends were 4 bases for V and 7 bases for J; bases not matched to a gene: 9. Germline V lookup: CDR1 MGHRA, CDR2 YSYEKL.

The rearrangement links TRBV29-1 to TRBJ1-2; D is ambiguous. This CDR3 has 10 residues. Trimming took 3 bases from V and 4 from J, leaving 3 bases between them. Germline V CDR1 and CDR2: SQVTM, ANQGSEA. The CDR3 region has the DNA TGCAGCGTTGACAGCTATGGCTACACCTTC. It translates to CSVDSYGYTF. Full variable domain (remainder filled in from reference TRBV29-1 and TRBJ1-2): SAVISQKPSRDICQRGTSLTIQCQVDSQVTMMFWYRQQPGQSLTLIATANQGSEATYESGFVIDKFPISRPNLTFSTLTVSNMSPEDSSIYLCSVDSYGYTFGSGTRLTVV.

The chain uses TRBV6-5 and TRBJ2-1, with 7 bases aligning to TRBD2. V lost 7 bases, J lost 7 bases, and 7 bases stayed unmatched. In germline, CDR1 is MNHEY, CDR2 SVGAGI. CDR3 length equals 13 residues. CDR3 sequence (DNA): TGTGCCAGCATGATTTGGGGGGGGAATGAGCAGTTCTTC. Translating gives CASMIWGGNEQFF.

V usage is TRBV7-2 and J usage is TRBJ2-1; D gene uncertain. Between the trimmed V and J ends, which lost 1 base and 9 bases, there was a span of 10 bases. The CDR3 length is 13 residues. The germline V gene has CDR1 SGHTA and CDR2 FQGNSA. For the CDR3, the DNA is TGTGCCAGCAGCTTAGGGTGGGCATCTGAGCAGTTCTTC. Amino acids: CASSLGWASEQFF.

The rearrangement links TRBV5-1 to TRBJ2-2; no definite D call. Trimming removed 0 bases at V and 2 bases at J, with 5 bases between. The CDR3 totals 14 residues. Germline V gene sequence: CDR1 SGHRS, CDR2 YFSETQ. The CDR3 DNA sequence: TGCGCCAGCAGCTTGGACAGAAACACCGGGGAGCTGTTTTTT. Its translation is CASSLDRNTGELFF.

The V call is TRBV5-1, the J call TRBJ2-7; D may be TRBD2 (6 bases). Germline V gene sequence: CDR1 SGHRS, CDR2 YFSETQ. The CDR3 contains 17 residues. The V gene lost 1 base and the J gene lost 2 bases, with 19 bases spanning the gap. CDR3 residues: CASSLSGEGKIPYEQYF. CDR3 DNA sequence: TGCGCCAGCAGCTTGTCGGGGGAAGGAAAGATACCCTACGAGCAGTACTTC.

The chain has TRBV18 and TRBJ1-1; unclear D gene. The CDR3 is made up of 15 amino acids. The germline V and J ends were trimmed by 3 bases and 2 bases, with 13 bases remaining between them. Germline V gene sequence: CDR1 KGHSH, CDR2 LQKENI. The CDR3: CASSPTETANTEAFF. CDR3 coding DNA: TGTGCCAGCTCACCTACAGAAACAGCCAACACTGAAGCTTTCTTT.

A single count supports this clone. This rearrangement joins TRBV19 to TRBJ2-1; 11 nucleotides line up with TRBD2. Germline CDR1 reads LNHDA; CDR2 reads SQIVND (reference sequence). V dropped 4 bases and J dropped 4; count of bases not matched to a gene: 6. The CDR3 runs to 16 residues. DNA of the CDR3: TGTGCCAGTAGTAGAACACTAGCGGGGGATTACAATGAGCAGTTCTTC. Its protein is CASSRTLAGDYNEQFF.

CDR3 DNA: TGCGCCAGCAAGGGGACAGGGTCATTTGGCTACACCTTC. This gives the protein CASKGTGSFGYTF. This chain uses TRBV10-2 with TRBJ1-2; 9 bases fit TRBD1. Germline-derived CDR1 and CDR2 are WSHSY and SAAADI. The CDR3 has 13 amino acids. J lost 7 bases, V lost 7 bases, and 7 bases had no gene match.

The chain uses TRBV2 and TRBJ1-6; D remains ambiguous. CDR1 and CDR2 from the germline V gene are SNHLY and FYNNEI. The CDR3 is made up of 16 amino acids. V dropped 2 bases and J dropped 5 bases, with 13 bases sitting between them. The DNA of the CDR3 is TGTGCCAGCAGTGAATTCCGCAGAACTAATAATTCACCCCTCCACTTT. Protein sequence: CASSEFRRTNNSPLHF.

The chain carries TRBV6-6 and TRBJ2-3; no firm D call. V lost 2 bases, J lost 4 bases, and 10 bases lay in between. CDR3 length: 14 amino acids. Germline loops: CDR1 MNHNY, CDR2 SVGAGI (reference sequence). DNA of the CDR3: TGTGCCAGCAGTTACACCCGACTTTCAGATACGCAGTATTTT. This sequence encodes CASSYTRLSDTQYF.

The V call is TRBV5-1, the J call TRBJ1-5, with 10 bases that match TRBD1. V dropped 0 bases and J dropped 5; count of bases not matched to a gene: 2. Germline CDR1 reads SGHRS; CDR2 reads YFSETQ. The CDR3 is made up of 15 amino acids. The CDR3 is CASSLEGQGHQPQHF. For the CDR3, the DNA is TGCGCCAGCAGCTTGGAGGGACAGGGGCATCAGCCCCAGCATTTT.

This clone was seen a few times. V is TRBV6-5 and J is TRBJ2-7; 7 nucleotides align to TRBD1. This CDR3 comprises 14 residues. The V and J ends lost 5 bases and 2 bases, in that order; junction bases with no gene match: 6. Germline V gene lookup returns CDR1 MNHEY and CDR2 SVGAGI. The CDR3 DNA sequence: TGTGCCAGCAGTATCGACAGGGTCCCCTACGAGCAGTACTTC. Its protein product is CASSIDRVPYEQYF.

This rearrangement joins TRBV18 to TRBJ2-7; 9 bases match TRBD1. J lost 2 bases, V lost 4 bases, and 3 bases had no gene match. Germline CDR1 KGHSH, CDR2 LQKENI. This CDR3 is built from 14 residues. The chain's CDR3 is CASSQNRGPYEQYF. The CDR3 DNA reads as TGTGCCAGCTCACAAAACAGGGGGCCCTACGAGCAGTACTTC.

The CDR3 sequence is CAIMTAGANVLTF. The CDR3 DNA is TGTGCCATCATGACAGCTGGGGCCAACGTCCTGACTTTC. The rearrangement links TRBV10-3 to TRBJ2-6, with D maybe TRBD1 (5 bases). Germline CDR1 reads ENHRY; CDR2 reads SYGVKD. The CDR3 is 13 amino acids. V lost 7 bases and J lost 2, with 6 bases in between.